This T cell receptor (beta chain) was obtained from a study of control samples from healthy donors and cancer patients (TCRdb year 2020). The junction shows trimming of 4 bases on V and 5 bases on J, plus 9 bases between the germline ends. The CDR3 starts with the cysteine, ends with the phenylalanine, and has 13 residues. The sequence is cut down to CDR3 DNA, 39 bases in frame from base 1. CDR1 and CDR2, looked up from the germline V gene, are KGHSH and LQKENI. With regard to this clone: Its antigen specificity is not known. The record has no base qualities; no much larger clone is one base away.

Library prep was done by the immunoSEQ multiplex PCR assay. The immuneACCESS repertoire file appears here via TCRdb, limited to in-frame rearrangements. These files lack a portion of the clones; in checked studies, under half of the deficit traces to unresolved V genes, and the cause of the others is not known. The sample contains some 57,000 clones, 95% to 97% of them found a single time. The ten largest account for around 1.9% of the sample. Sequenced sample: blood. The V gene is TRBV18 and the J gene is TRBJ2-1, with the D gene uncertain. The clonotype comes from a woman in her 30s in good health. The nucleotide sequence is TGTGCCAGCTCACATCCTACCGACAATGAGCAGTTCTTC. This yields the protein CASSHPTDNEQFF.